This TCR beta chain was documented in a study of shared clonotypes between healthy human individuals. Between the trimmed V and J ends, which lost 4 bases and 12 bases, there was a span of 22 bases. The CDR3 loop spans 15 amino acids. Germline V gene data show CDR1 as LNHDA and CDR2 as SQIVND (reference sequence). This clone was counted once. Investigators spread the genomic DNA of each subset evenly over several immunoSEQ plates. The assay was immunoSEQ multiplex PCR, and TCRdb's table has in-frame clones only and misses some. The sample shows fewer than 2.5 million clones, over 85% of them seen only once.

This receptor was identified in a man aged 18 to 29 in good health. Some clones in this sample may be carry-over from other donors' samples. Sequencing used naive CD4+ T cells from PBMCs. Documented subset: CD45RA+ positively selected. The rearrangement links TRBV19 to TRBJ2-1; D is perhaps TRBD1 or TRBD2 (5 bases each). This CDR3 reads CASSTRDRRYKGQFF. The CDR3 DNA sequence: TGTGCCAGTAGTACCCGGGACCGCCGGTACAAGGGGCAGTTCTTC.